Below are 23 T cell receptor beta chains sequenced from a single sample in a study of T cell clonotyping in hematopoietic cell transplantation (dated by TCRdb to 2020 to 2023). Library creation used the immunoSEQ multiplex PCR assay. Drawn from immuneACCESS, this table holds only the in-frame rearrangements with V and J called that TCRdb kept. Clones are partly lost; checked studies trace under half to an unresolved V gene and leave the rest unexplained. Present in this sample are about 13,000 clones, 80% to 85% of which were seen just once. 15% to 20% of the sample rests with the top ten. In light of the paper, this sample's time point label describes: recipient sample about 28 days before transplant, after cytoreduction. The sequencing here drew on peripheral blood mononuclear cells, taken before stem cell transplant. These receptors were collected from a man in his fifties or sixties with acute myeloid leukemia. Some clones in this sample may be carry-over from other donors' samples.

The chain recombines TRBV5-4 with TRBJ2-1; 10 bases are shared with TRBD2. Germline assignment: CDR1 SGHNT and CDR2 YYREEE (reference sequence). CDR3 length: 18 residues. The V segment lost 4 bases and the J segment 3 bases; nucleotides outside the gene matches: 13. CDR3 in DNA: TGTGCCAGCAGCACCGGATATAGCGGGGGGCCATTCTACAATGAGCAGTTCTTC. It yields the protein CASSTGYSGGPFYNEQFF. Full variable domain (missing parts from reference TRBV5-4 and TRBJ2-1): ETGVTQSPTHLIKTRGQQVTLRCSSQSGHNTVSWYQQALGQGPQFIFQYYREEENGRGNFPPRFSGLQFPNYSSELNVNALELDDSALYLCASSTGYSGGPFYNEQFFGPGTRLTVL.

This clone appeared a few times. The CDR3 DNA reads TGTGCCAGCAGCTTCGACAGGGAGGATGGCTACACCTTC. Its translation: CASSFDREDGYTF. The gene calls are TRBV5-8 and TRBJ1-2, with TRBD1 matching over 7 bases. The CDR3 contains 13 residues. V shed 2 bases and J 6 bases; nucleotides not matched to a gene: 4. Germline-derived CDR1 and CDR2 are SGHTS and YDEGEE.

This clone was found once. The rearrangement joins TRBV4-2 to TRBJ1-2; 9 bases are a match to TRBD1. CDR1 and CDR2 (germline): LGHNA, YNFKEQ. This CDR3 has 13 amino acids. Trimming took 5 bases from V and 6 from J; bases not matched to a gene: 4. The CDR3 spells CASSATGGDGYTF. CDR3 in DNA: TGTGCCAGCAGCGCCACAGGGGGCGATGGCTACACCTTC.

This chain uses TRBV6-5 with TRBJ2-4; a weak D match, TRBD1 (5 bases). Trimming took 5 bases from V and 0 from J, leaving 11 bases between them. CDR1 and CDR2 (germline): MNHEY, SVGAGI. The CDR3 contains 15 residues. CDR3 sequence (DNA): TGTGCCAGCAGTCAGGGCCTCGTAGCCAAAAACATTCAGTACTTC. It yields the protein CASSQGLVAKNIQYF.

The chain joins TRBV10-3 to TRBJ1-1, with D unclear. Between the trimmed V and J ends, which lost 7 bases and 3 bases, there was a span of 15 bases. This CDR3 is 14 amino acids long. Germline loops: CDR1 ENHRY, CDR2 SYGVKD. CDR3 sequence: CAINPGPRDTEAFF. As DNA, the CDR3 is TGTGCCATCAATCCCGGGCCCCGGGACACTGAAGCTTTCTTT.

This chain connects TRBV11-3 to TRBJ2-2; 7 bases agree with TRBD1. J was trimmed by 7 bases and V by 4 bases; bases with no gene match: 9. The CDR3 loop spans 15 amino acids. CDR1 SGHNT and CDR2 YENEEA come from the germline V gene. The CDR3 DNA sequence: TGTGCCAGCAGCTCACAGGGGCCGGGTGGCGGGGAGCTGTTTTTT. The encoded protein is CASSSQGPGGGELFF.

The chain is built from TRBV11-1 and TRBJ2-5; 7 bases map to TRBD2. J was trimmed by 5 bases and V by 5 bases; bases with no gene match: 5. The germline gives CDR1 SGHAT, CDR2 FQDESV (reference sequence). This CDR3 is built from 13 residues. CDR3 DNA sequence: TGTGCCAGCAGCCCTGGGGGGGTCGAGACCCAGTACTTC. Amino acids: CASSPGGVETQYF.

The genes are TRBV19 and TRBJ2-2, with D unresolved. This CDR3 contains 16 residues. V was clipped by 2 bases and J by 2 bases, with 12 bases between them. The germline gives CDR1 LNHDA, CDR2 SQIVND (reference sequence). The CDR3 here is CASSISRRSNTGELFF. In DNA form, the CDR3 reads TGTGCCAGTAGTATATCCCGACGGTCCAACACCGGGGAGCTGTTTTTT.

This clone showed up just a few times. V and J are TRBV6-5 and TRBJ1-5; 8 nucleotides line up with TRBD1. V lost 6 bases and J lost 0; bases outside the gene matches: 4. Germline V gives CDR1 MNHEY, CDR2 SVGAGI. This CDR3 has 15 amino acids. The CDR3 here is CASSPGQVSNQPQHF. CDR3 sequence (DNA): TGTGCCAGCAGCCCGGGACAGGTTAGCAATCAGCCCCAGCATTTT.

The J gene is TRBJ2-5, the V gene TRBV7-7; D possibly corresponds to TRBD1 (7 bases). The CDR3 runs 13 residues. Germline CDR1 is SSHAT and CDR2 is FNYEAQ (reference sequence). The ends were cut back, 8 bases at V and 5 bases at J, with 15 bases in the middle. The chain's CDR3 is CASAEGAGETQYF. The CDR3 DNA sequence: TGTGCCAGCGCCGAGGGGGCGGGGGAGACCCAGTACTTC.

The J gene is TRBJ1-1, the V gene TRBV5-5; perhaps TRBD1 as D (5 bases). The germline V gene encodes CDR1 SGHKS and CDR2 YYEKEE (reference sequence). V was clipped by 1 base and J by 6 bases, with 19 bases between them. The CDR3 runs to 16 residues. The CDR3 region has the DNA TGTGCCAGCAGCTTGTACACAGGAATCCGGGGGGCTGAAGCTTTCTTT. It yields the protein CASSLYTGIRGAEAFF. The entire variable domain, with the rest obtained from reference TRBV5-5 and TRBJ1-1, is as follows: DAGVTQSPTHLIKTRGQQVTLRCSPISGHKSVSWYQQVLGQGPQFIFQYYEKEERGRGNFPDRFSARQFPNYSSELNVNALLLGDSALYLCASSLYTGIRGAEAFFGQGTRLTVV.

This clone was seen only a few times. This chain links TRBV4-1 with TRBJ1-1; the D is unclear. The CDR3 totals 16 residues. CDR1 MGHRA and CDR2 YSYEKL come from the germline V gene. V dropped 4 bases and J dropped 7 bases, with 22 bases sitting between them. CDR3 sequence (DNA): TGCGCCAGCAGCCCTCGGGCACCCGACACTGTTGGTGAAGCTTTCTTT. Translation gives CASSPRAPDTVGEAFF.

The chain joins TRBV9 to TRBJ2-1; possibly TRBD1 for D (5 bases). This CDR3 comprises 16 residues. The V gene's germline CDR1 is SGDLS and CDR2 YYNGEE. Trimming removed 0 bases at V and 2 bases at J, with 12 bases between. The CDR3 region is CASSVGVGHAYNEQFF. Here the CDR3 DNA reads TGTGCCAGCAGCGTAGGGGTAGGACATGCCTACAATGAGCAGTTCTTC.

CDR3 protein: CASSVEAGNSYEQYF. In nucleotides, the CDR3 is TGTGCCAGCAGCGTAGAGGCAGGAAACTCCTACGAGCAGTACTTC. The chain joins TRBV9 to TRBJ2-7; D call uncertain. The CDR3 sequence is 15 residues long. Trimming shortened V by 0 bases and J by 0 bases, and 10 bases separated the two germline ends. Per germline, CDR1 SGDLS and CDR2 YYNGEE.

DNA for the CDR3: TGTGCCAGCAGTTACTCGGGGGTCTTTAATGAAAAACTGTTTTTT. Protein product: CASSYSGVFNEKLFF. The V and J genes are TRBV6-5 and TRBJ1-4; a weak D match, TRBD1 (5 bases). The CDR3 covers 15 residues. The V and J ends lost 0 bases and 4 bases respectively, with 9 bases between them. Germline loops: CDR1 MNHEY, CDR2 SVGAGI.

The chain couples TRBV30 to TRBJ2-6; D remains ambiguous. This CDR3 contains 13 residues. V lost 3 bases and J lost 1, with 4 bases in between. Germline V gene lookup returns CDR1 GTSNPN and CDR2 SVGIG (reference sequence). The CDR3 reads CAWRTSGANVLTF. The CDR3 nucleotides read TGTGCCTGGAGGACTTCTGGGGCCAACGTCCTGACTTTC.

This chain connects TRBV6-5 to TRBJ2-7, with TRBD2 matching over 8 bases. V was clipped by 10 bases and J by 3 bases; unmatched bases: 14. The CDR3 contains 15 residues. Germline CDR1 and CDR2: MNHEY and SVGAGI. In nucleotides, the CDR3 is TGTGCCACCACCCCCTACCCGGGACTAGGCTACGAGCAGTACTTC. It codes for CATTPYPGLGYEQYF.

The chain links TRBV12-5 to TRBJ1-5; no clear D gene. Trimming cost V 0 bases and J 5 bases, with 11 bases left between them. The CDR3 covers 15 residues. CDR1 LGHNT and CDR2 FRNRAP come from the germline V gene. The CDR3 sequence: CASGLVQGKHQPQHF. CDR3 DNA: TGTGCTAGTGGTTTGGTACAAGGGAAACATCAGCCCCAGCATTTT.

This chain uses TRBV7-2 with TRBJ1-2; D perhaps matches TRBD1 (6 bases). From germline, CDR1 is SGHTA and CDR2 FQGNSA. V was cut by 1 base and J by 4 bases, with 10 bases left in between. This CDR3 contains 14 residues. CDR3 amino acids: CASSLGDRTYGYTF. The DNA of the CDR3 is TGTGCCAGCAGCTTAGGAGACAGGACCTATGGCTACACCTTC.

The chain carries TRBV19 and TRBJ1-5, with D possibly TRBD1 on 5 matching bases. The CDR3 runs 15 residues. The V gene's germline CDR1 is LNHDA and CDR2 SQIVND (reference sequence). Trimming removed 1 base at V and 7 bases at J, with 14 bases between. In DNA form, the CDR3 reads TGTGCCAGTAGTATAGGTGTACAGGAAGACCAGCCCCAGCATTTT. It yields the protein CASSIGVQEDQPQHF.

The genes are TRBV6-6 and TRBJ1-4, with D possibly being TRBD1 (5 bases). Germline CDR1 is MNHNY and CDR2 is SVGAGI (reference sequence). The CDR3 contains 13 residues. The V and J ends lost 7 bases and 4 bases respectively, with 10 bases between them. CDR3 DNA: TGTGCCAGCATGGGGGGGGTTAATGAAAAACTGTTTTTT. This translates into CASMGGVNEKLFF.

A few counts support this clone. This rearrangement joins TRBV4-1 to TRBJ1-3, with D possibly matching TRBD1 (5 bases). Trimming stripped 2 bases from V and 0 bases from J, with 14 bases between. The CDR3 is 17 residues long. Germline V gene sequence: CDR1 MGHRA, CDR2 YSYEKL. CDR3 region: CASSQIGAGRSGNTIYF. CDR3 DNA sequence: TGCGCCAGCAGCCAAATCGGCGCAGGGCGCTCTGGAAACACCATATATTTT.

The chain employs TRBV5-1 and TRBJ1-6; TRBD1 aligns across 7 bases. The CDR3 extends over 17 amino acids. Germline V gene sequence: CDR1 SGHRS, CDR2 YFSETQ. Losses at the gene ends were 2 bases for V and 7 bases for J; bases not matched to a gene: 12. The CDR3 DNA follows: TGCGCCAGCAGCTTAAGGGGGCAGGGCCGGAGCAATTCACCCCTCCACTTT. This gives the protein CASSLRGQGRSNSPLHF.